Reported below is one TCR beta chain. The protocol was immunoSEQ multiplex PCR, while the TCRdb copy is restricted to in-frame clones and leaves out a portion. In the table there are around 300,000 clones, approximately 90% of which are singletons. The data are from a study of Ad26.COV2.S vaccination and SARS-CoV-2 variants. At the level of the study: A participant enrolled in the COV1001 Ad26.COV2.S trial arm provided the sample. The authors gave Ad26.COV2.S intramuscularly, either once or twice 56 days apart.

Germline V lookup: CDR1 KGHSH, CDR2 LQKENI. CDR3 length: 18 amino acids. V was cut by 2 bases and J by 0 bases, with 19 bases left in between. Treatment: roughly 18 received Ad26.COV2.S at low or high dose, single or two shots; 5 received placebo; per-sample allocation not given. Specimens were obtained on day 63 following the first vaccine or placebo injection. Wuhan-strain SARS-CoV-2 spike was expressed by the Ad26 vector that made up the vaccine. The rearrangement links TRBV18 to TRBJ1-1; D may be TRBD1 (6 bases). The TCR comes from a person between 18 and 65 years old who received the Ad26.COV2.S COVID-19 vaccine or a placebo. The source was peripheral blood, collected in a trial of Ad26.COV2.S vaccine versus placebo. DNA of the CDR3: TGTGCCAGCTCACCATCATTCGGGGGCGCGCCGATGAACACTGAAGCTTTCTTT. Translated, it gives CASSPSFGGAPMNTEAFF. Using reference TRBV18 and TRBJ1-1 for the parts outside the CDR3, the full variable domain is NAGVMQNPRHLVRRRGQEARLRCSPMKGHSHVYWYRQLPEEGLKFMVYLQKENIIDESGMPKERFSAEFPKEGPSILRIQQVVRGDSAAYFCASSPSFGGAPMNTEAFFGQGTRLTVV.